This T cell receptor (beta chain) stems from a study of CD4 T cells in relation to SARS-CoV-2 and coronaviruses. On this clone itself: What it binds is not known.

The unexposed donors gave CD4+ T cells in about 2010-2019, prior to COVID-19. CD4+ T cells were isolated from the cells after 10 days of culture. Testing used SARS-CoV-2 S/N and four cold-coronavirus spikes on unexposed-donor CD4+ T cells, cells permitting. With 3 bases removed from V and 3 bases from J, the gap between germline ends came to 11 bases. CDR1 and CDR2 from the germline V gene are ENHRY and SYGVKD. This CDR3 contains 14 residues. The table came from immunoSEQ multiplex PCR; TCRdb's copy has only in-frame clones and leaves some out. The sample comprises over 20,000 clones, 65% to 85% of which are singletons, and about an eighth rests with the top ten.

This receptor was obtained from a human donor in good health. Sequencing was carried out using CD4+ T cells from PBMCs, cultured in vitro. The chain has TRBV10-3 and TRBJ1-2; the D gene is possibly TRBD1 (6 bases). Written as DNA, the CDR3 is TGTGCCATCAGTGAACAGGGTGAGGACTATGGCTACACCTTC. Its translation: CAISEQGEDYGYTF.